This T cell receptor beta chain emerged from a study of identical twins. The CDR3 extends over 15 amino acids. Germline trimming cut 5 bases from V and 3 bases from J; bases unmatched to any gene: 9. CDR1 and CDR2 (germline): MDHEN, SYDVKM. TCRdb processed the 5' RACE reads anew with MiXCR; each CDR3 protein has one entry. This table holds around 1.7 million distinct CDR3 sequences, about 30% found once. Study-wide points: Potential partial confounding of zero-insertion analyses by invariant MAIT and iNKT cells was noted.

This clonotype was seen more than once but under ten times. The target antigen is unknown. Sequencing was done on a sample of cord blood. The receptor comes from a newborn girl in good health. The J gene is TRBJ2-7, the V gene TRBV28; 8 bases fit TRBD1. CDR3 residues: CASSVLGQGNYEQYF. In DNA form, the CDR3 reads TGTGCCAGCAGTGTACTCGGACAGGGAAACTACGAGCAGTACTTC.